In its sample, the clone carrying this T cell receptor beta chain was seen a few times. No antigen is known for it. The data were taken from a study of beta chain features in type 1 diabetes. Findings and caveats of the study: Whether HLA type affects TCRB rearrangement stayed undetermined in the present work. People with Type 1 diabetes carried modestly yet significantly shorter TCRB CDR3s in all four CD4+ subsets.

The ends were cut back, 8 bases at V and 0 bases at J, with 11 bases in the middle. This CDR3 has 13 amino acids. The germline V gene has CDR1 MDHEN and CDR2 SYDVKM. The investigators reverse transcribed all of the isolated RNA, so they sequenced expressed TCRB transcripts. Clones were sequenced by immunoSEQ multiplex PCR, and TCRdb holds only the in-frame ones, with some missing. The table shows 140,000 or so clones, with about 13% occurring only once. The specimen was central memory CD4+ T cells from blood. The sequence was collected from a man between 18 and 35 years old with type 1 diabetes. The chain recombines TRBV28 with TRBJ2-7, with unresolved D. The CDR3 spells CASRLGRSYEQYF. The CDR3 bases are TGTGCCAGCCGGCTAGGGCGCTCCTACGAGCAGTACTTC.